These 21 T cell receptor beta chains came from one sample sequenced in a study of CD8+ T cells in alopecia areata. Extracted RNA was reverse transcribed, and the resulting cDNA served as sequencing template. The repertoire was sequenced with immunoSEQ multiplex PCR; TCRdb's copy has only in-frame clones and lacks some. The sample consists of 140,000 to 150,000 clones, 80% to 90% of them appearing once. This specimen consisted of CD8+ T cells sorted from blood, obtained at week 0. Receptors originate from a human donor with alopecia areata.

This chain uses TRBV15 with TRBJ2-3; 11 bases line up with TRBD1. The CDR3 is made up of 18 amino acids. V lost 5 bases to trimming and J lost 3 bases; unmatched junction nucleotides: 13. Germline loops: CDR1 LNHNV, CDR2 YYDKDF (reference sequence). This CDR3 is CATSGEYPGQGVTDTQYF. The CDR3 bases are TGTGCCACCAGCGGCGAATATCCGGGACAGGGGGTAACAGATACGCAGTATTTT. Looking up the rest from reference TRBV15 and TRBJ2-3 gives the full variable domain: DAMVIQNPRYQVTQFGKPVTLSCSQTLNHNVMYWYQQKSSQAPKLLFHYYDKDFNNEADTPDNFQSRRPNTSFCFLDIRSPGLGDTAMYLCATSGEYPGQGVTDTQYFGPGTRLTVL.

V usage is TRBV11-2 and J usage is TRBJ2-7; 8 bases fit TRBD2. Germline-derived CDR1 and CDR2 are SGHAT and FQNNGV. CDR3 length equals 16 residues. Trimming at V came to 1 base and at J to 3 bases, leaving 8 bases not matched to a gene. CDR3 residues: CASSLASGLEIYEQYF. CDR3 bases: TGTGCCAGCAGCTTAGCTTCGGGACTAGAGATCTACGAGCAGTACTTC.

This chain links TRBV29-1 with TRBJ1-3, with D maybe TRBD1 (5 bases). V dropped 7 bases and J dropped 0 bases, with 13 bases sitting between them. The CDR3 sequence is 14 residues long. CDR1 SQVTM and CDR2 ANQGSEA come from the germline V gene. The CDR3 region is CSGVGDHSGNTIYF. The CDR3 DNA reads as TGCAGCGGGGTGGGGGATCACTCTGGAAACACCATATATTTT.

Worth noting for this clone: The sample has other DNA sequences that encode this CDR3 too. The chain combines TRBV13 with TRBJ2-7; the match to TRBD1 covers 7 bases. CDR3 size: 14 residues. Germline V gene sequence: CDR1 PRHDT, CDR2 FYEKMQ (reference sequence). V trimming: 3 bases; J trimming: 2 bases; junction bases outside the gene matches: 4. The CDR3 sequence: CASSLGTETYEQYF. The CDR3 DNA reads TGTGCCAGCAGCTTGGGGACAGAAACCTACGAGCAGTACTTC. The full variable domain, completed using reference TRBV13 and TRBJ2-7, is AAGVIQSPRHLIKEKRETATLKCYPIPRHDTVYWYQQGPGQDPQFLISFYEKMQSDKGSIPDRFSAQQFSDYHSELNMSSLELGDSALYFCASSLGTETYEQYFGPGTRLTVT.

A few counts support this clone. The CDR3: CSVHHRGEQYF. CDR3 bases: TGCAGCGTTCACCACAGGGGGGAGCAGTACTTC. The chain couples TRBV29-1 to TRBJ2-7; TRBD1 aligns across 8 bases. The CDR3 covers 11 residues. From germline, CDR1 is SQVTM and CDR2 ANQGSEA. With V trimmed by 5 bases and J by 7 bases, 4 bases remained unmatched.

The J gene is TRBJ2-7, the V gene TRBV7-8, with D hard to call. This CDR3 is 12 amino acids long. Germline CDR1 reads SGHVS; CDR2 reads FQNEAQ. Trimming removed 5 bases at V and 6 bases at J, with 11 bases between. CDR3 sequence: CASSPGLTEQYF. The CDR3 DNA reads as TGTGCCAGCAGCCCGGGTCTTACCGAGCAGTACTTC. The full variable domain, its missing parts supplied by reference TRBV7-8 and TRBJ2-7, is GAGVSQSPRYKVAKRGQDVALRCDPISGHVSLFWYQQALGQGPEFLTYFQNEAQLDKSGLPSDRFFAERPEGSVSTLKIQRTQQEDSAVYLCASSPGLTEQYFGPGTRLTVT.

The chain has TRBV5-1 and TRBJ1-1; no reliable D call. The V and J ends lost 0 bases and 4 bases respectively, with 10 bases between them. Germline values: CDR1 SGHRS, CDR2 YFSETQ. CDR3 length: 14 amino acids. For the CDR3, the DNA is TGCGCCAGCAGCTTGGGTCCCATGATCACTGAAGCTTTCTTT. It encodes CASSLGPMITEAFF.

On this clone: This specimen includes other DNA sequences encoding the same CDR3. V usage is TRBV19 and J usage is TRBJ2-1, with D uncertain. The CDR3 is 14 residues long. Looked up from germline, CDR1 is LNHDA and CDR2 is SQIVND (reference sequence). V lost 1 base and J lost 4, with 8 bases in between. CDR3 sequence: CASSIGGDYNEQFF. CDR3 in DNA: TGTGCCAGTAGTATAGGGGGTGATTACAATGAGCAGTTCTTC.

The gene calls are TRBV15 and TRBJ1-5; D unclear. The CDR3 has 14 amino acids. Trimming stripped 11 bases from V and 4 bases from J, with 18 bases between. Germline loops: CDR1 LNHNV, CDR2 YYDKDF (reference sequence). CDR3 DNA: TGTGCCTCCCGCGGCGTGGCAGAAAATCAGCCCCAGCATTTT. It yields the protein CASRGVAENQPQHF. Full variable domain (remainder filled in from reference TRBV15 and TRBJ1-5): DAMVIQNPRYQVTQFGKPVTLSCSQTLNHNVMYWYQQKSSQAPKLLFHYYDKDFNNEADTPDNFQSRRPNTSFCFLDIRSPGLGDTAMYLCASRGVAENQPQHFGDGTRLSIL.

This chain's CDR3 is CASSLLSEAGMTGDEQYF. In DNA form, the CDR3 reads TGTGCCAGCAGTTTATTGTCGGAGGCCGGGATGACAGGGGACGAGCAGTACTTC. The J gene is TRBJ2-7, the V gene TRBV27; TRBD1 matches at 8 bases. The CDR3 length is 18 residues. J lost 5 bases, V lost 1 base, and 16 bases had no gene match. CDR1 is MNHEY, CDR2 SMNVEV, per germline (reference sequence).

The V call is TRBV30, the J call TRBJ2-7, with 7 bases matching TRBD2. Germline V gene data show CDR1 as GTSNPN and CDR2 as SVGIG (reference sequence). The junction had 10 bases not matched to a gene; V was cut back by 3 bases and J by 5 bases. The CDR3 contains 14 residues. The CDR3 is CAWSVLGGNNEQYF. For the CDR3, the DNA is TGTGCCTGGAGCGTTCTCGGGGGGAACAACGAGCAGTACTTC. The full variable domain, rest sourced from reference TRBV30 and TRBJ2-7, is SQTIHQWPATLVQPVGSPLSLECTVEGTSNPNLYWYRQAAGRGLQLLFYSVGIGQISSEVPQNLSASRPQDRQFILSSKKLLLSDSGFYLCAWSVLGGNNEQYFGPGTRLTVT.

The genes are TRBV6-5 and TRBJ2-7, with TRBD1 matching 9 bases. The CDR3 has 15 amino acids. Germline-derived CDR1 and CDR2 are MNHEY and SVGAGI. With V trimmed by 5 bases and J by 4 bases, 9 bases remained unmatched. CDR3 sequence (DNA): TGTGCCAGCAGTCCCCAAGTGGGACAGGGTTACGAGCAGTACTTC. Translated, it gives CASSPQVGQGYEQYF.

The J gene is TRBJ2-7, the V gene TRBV13; D is ambiguous. The germline V and J ends were trimmed by 5 bases and 2 bases, with 13 bases remaining between them. CDR3 length equals 14 residues. CDR1 is PRHDT, CDR2 FYEKMQ, per germline (reference sequence). The CDR3 loop is CASSPRMVPYEQYF. The CDR3 DNA reads TGTGCCAGCAGCCCCCGGATGGTTCCCTACGAGCAGTACTTC.

This chain connects TRBV27 to TRBJ2-5; possibly TRBD1 or TRBD2 for D (5 bases each). Germline V gene sequence: CDR1 MNHEY, CDR2 SMNVEV (reference sequence). V was shortened by 4 bases and J by 5 bases, with 17 bases between the two germline ends. The CDR3 is made up of 15 amino acids. Here the CDR3 reads CASSWAGRREETQYF. CDR3 coding DNA: TGTGCCAGCAGTTGGGCAGGGCGTAGGGAGGAGACCCAGTACTTC.

This clone was picked up one time. This chain connects TRBV14 to TRBJ2-1, with TRBD1 matching 7 bases. Germline assignment: CDR1 SGHDN and CDR2 FVKESK. The CDR3 has 18 residues. V gave up 3 bases and J gave up 4 bases; unmatched junction bases: 15. The CDR3, as DNA: TGTGCCAGCAGCCAGGCAACGAGGGACAGACTCCTTTACAATGAGCAGTTCTTC. Residues: CASSQATRDRLLYNEQFF.

V and J are TRBV2 and TRBJ2-2; 7 bases are a match to TRBD1. Germline V lookup: CDR1 SNHLY, CDR2 FYNNEI. CDR3 size: 12 residues. The CDR3 DNA reads as TGTGCTGCAGGGGGGAACACCGGGGAGCTGTTTTTT. It encodes CAAGGNTGELFF.

V and J are TRBV6-6 and TRBJ2-3, with TRBD1 as a possible D gene (6 bases). There are 13 residues in the CDR3. The germline V gene encodes CDR1 MNHNY and CDR2 SVGAGI (reference sequence). The V end lost 5 bases, the J end lost 2 bases, and 8 bases lay between the germline ends. The CDR3, as DNA: TGTGCCAGCAGTGGGACAACCACAGATACGCAGTATTTT. Translating gives CASSGTTTDTQYF.

The chain carries TRBV27 and TRBJ2-7; 10 bases fit TRBD1. The junction had 3 bases not matched to a gene; V was cut back by 5 bases and J by 2 bases. This CDR3 spans 14 amino acids. CDR1 and CDR2 (germline): MNHEY, SMNVEV (reference sequence). CDR3 sequence: CASSVGTGAYEQYF. CDR3 nucleotide sequence: TGTGCCAGCAGTGTAGGGACAGGGGCCTACGAGCAGTACTTC.

The chain has TRBV7-2 and TRBJ2-3; D unclear. Germline-derived CDR1 and CDR2 are SGHTA and FQGNSA. With 7 bases removed from V and 5 bases from J, the gap between germline ends came to 10 bases. The CDR3 totals 12 residues. The CDR3 DNA reads TGTGCCAGCACCCCAAATCAAGATACGCAGTATTTT. This sequence encodes CASTPNQDTQYF.

The chain employs TRBV11-2 and TRBJ2-7, with D hard to call. Trimming took 5 bases from V and 7 from J, leaving 6 bases between them. CDR1 SGHAT and CDR2 FQNNGV come from the germline V gene. The length of the CDR3 is 10 residues. Written as DNA, the CDR3 is TGTGCCAGCAGCAGTTGGGAGCAGTACTTC. Amino acid sequence: CASSSWEQYF.

The CDR3 DNA sequence: TGTGCCAGCAGCGTAGTGCAGGGGGCGGCAGATACGCAGTATTTT. Encoded protein: CASSVVQGAADTQYF. This sequence joins TRBV9 and TRBJ2-3; 8 bases align to TRBD1. Germline CDR1 SGDLS, CDR2 YYNGEE. The CDR3 runs to 15 residues. Trimming took 0 bases from V and 4 from J; bases not matched to a gene: 4.